This T cell receptor (beta chain) was identified in a study of OX40 agonist ivuxolimab in advanced cancers. The CDR3 contains 16 residues. Trimming took 5 bases from V and 3 from J, leaving 16 bases between them. Germline CDR1 is PRHDT and CDR2 is FYEKMQ (reference sequence). Clones were read by immunoSEQ multiplex PCR, and TCRdb kept only the in-frame ones, dropping some. The sample records 45,000 to 60,000 clones, about nine tenths being singletons. This chain joins TRBV13 and TRBJ2-2; either TRBD1 or TRBD2 may supply D (5 bases each). The sample in question was CD4+ or CD8+ T cells sorted from blood, obtained in a trial of the OX40 agonist ivuxolimab. The TCR comes from an adult with an advanced solid tumor such as melanoma, head and neck, liver or kidney cancer. CDR3 sequence (DNA): TGTGCCAGCAGCCCTGATGAGGGGAAGCACACCGGGGAGCTGTTTTTT. Amino acids: CASSPDEGKHTGELFF.